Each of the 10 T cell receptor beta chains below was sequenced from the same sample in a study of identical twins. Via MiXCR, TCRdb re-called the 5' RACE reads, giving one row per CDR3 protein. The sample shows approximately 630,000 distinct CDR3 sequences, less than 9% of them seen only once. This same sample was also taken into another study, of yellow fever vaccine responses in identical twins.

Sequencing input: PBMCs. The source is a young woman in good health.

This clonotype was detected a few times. The DNA of the CDR3 is TGTGCCACCAGCAGAGATCAGAGTTACAGGGATGAGCAGTTCTTC. Translation gives CATSRDQSYRDEQFF. The chain recombines TRBV15 with TRBJ2-1; D is possibly TRBD1 (6 bases). CDR3 size: 15 residues. Germline V gene sequence: CDR1 LNHNV, CDR2 YYDKDF (reference sequence). Between the trimmed V and J ends, which lost 0 bases and 8 bases, there was a span of 14 bases.

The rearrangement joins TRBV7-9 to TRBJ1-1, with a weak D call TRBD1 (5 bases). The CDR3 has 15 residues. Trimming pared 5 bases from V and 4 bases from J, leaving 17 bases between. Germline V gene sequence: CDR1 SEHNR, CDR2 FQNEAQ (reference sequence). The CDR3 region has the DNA TGTGCCAGCAGCCCAGGCCGGGGGACGGGCACTGAAGCTTTCTTT. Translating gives CASSPGRGTGTEAFF. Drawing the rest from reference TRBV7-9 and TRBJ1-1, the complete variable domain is DTGVSQNPRHKITKRGQNVTFRCDPISEHNRLYWYRQTLGQGPEFLTYFQNEAQLEKSRLLSDRFSAERPKGSFSTLEIQRTEQGDSAMYLCASSPGRGTGTEAFFGQGTRLTVV.

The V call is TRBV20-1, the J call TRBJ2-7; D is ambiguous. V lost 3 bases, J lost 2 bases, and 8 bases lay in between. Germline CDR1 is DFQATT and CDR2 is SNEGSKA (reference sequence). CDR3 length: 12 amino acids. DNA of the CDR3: TGCAGTGCTAGCCCGGGTACCTACGAGCAGTACGTC. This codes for CSASPGTYEQYV.

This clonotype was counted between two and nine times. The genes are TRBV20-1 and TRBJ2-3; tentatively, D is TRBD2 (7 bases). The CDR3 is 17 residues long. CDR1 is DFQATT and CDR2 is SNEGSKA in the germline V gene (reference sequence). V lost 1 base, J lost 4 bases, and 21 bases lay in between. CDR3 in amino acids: CSARVGGGSSPPDTQYF. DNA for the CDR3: TGCAGTGCTAGAGTAGGCGGGGGCTCCTCGCCCCCAGATACGCAGTATTTT.

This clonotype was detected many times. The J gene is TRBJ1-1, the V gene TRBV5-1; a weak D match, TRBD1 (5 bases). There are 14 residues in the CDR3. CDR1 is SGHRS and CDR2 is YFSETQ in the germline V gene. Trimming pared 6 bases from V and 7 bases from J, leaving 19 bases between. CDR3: CASTTVPTDGEAFF. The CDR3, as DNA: TGCGCCAGCACCACGGTCCCGACAGACGGTGAAGCTTTCTTT. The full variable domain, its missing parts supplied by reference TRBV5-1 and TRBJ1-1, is KAGVTQTPRYLIKTRGQQVTLSCSPISGHRSVSWYQQTPGQGLQFLFEYFSETQRNKGNFPGRFSGRQFSNSRSEMNVSTLELGDSALYLCASTTVPTDGEAFFGQGTRLTVV.

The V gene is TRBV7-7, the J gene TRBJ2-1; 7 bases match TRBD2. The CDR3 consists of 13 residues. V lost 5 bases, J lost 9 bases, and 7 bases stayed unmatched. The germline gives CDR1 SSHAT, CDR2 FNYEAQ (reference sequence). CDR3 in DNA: TGTGCCAGCAGCGAGGGACTATCCGGTGAGCAGTTCTTC. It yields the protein CASSEGLSGEQFF.

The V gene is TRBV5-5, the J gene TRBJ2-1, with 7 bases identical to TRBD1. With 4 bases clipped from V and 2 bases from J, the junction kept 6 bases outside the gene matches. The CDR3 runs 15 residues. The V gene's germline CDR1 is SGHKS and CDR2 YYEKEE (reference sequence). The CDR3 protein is CASSHNRGPYNEQFF. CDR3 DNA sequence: TGTGCCAGCAGCCACAACAGGGGCCCCTACAATGAGCAGTTCTTC.

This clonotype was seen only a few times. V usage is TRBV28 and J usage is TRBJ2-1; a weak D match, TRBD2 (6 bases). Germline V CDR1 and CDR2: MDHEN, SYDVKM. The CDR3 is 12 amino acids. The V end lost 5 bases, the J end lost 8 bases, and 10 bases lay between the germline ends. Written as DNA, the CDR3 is TGTGCCAGCAGTAGGAGGGAGCATGAGCAGTTCTTC. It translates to CASSRREHEQFF.

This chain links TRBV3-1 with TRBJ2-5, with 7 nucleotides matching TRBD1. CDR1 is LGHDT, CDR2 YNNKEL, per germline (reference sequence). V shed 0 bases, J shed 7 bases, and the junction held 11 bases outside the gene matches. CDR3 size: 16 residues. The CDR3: CASSQEMTGNSATQYF. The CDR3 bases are TGTGCCAGCAGCCAAGAGATGACAGGGAACTCGGCGACCCAGTACTTC.

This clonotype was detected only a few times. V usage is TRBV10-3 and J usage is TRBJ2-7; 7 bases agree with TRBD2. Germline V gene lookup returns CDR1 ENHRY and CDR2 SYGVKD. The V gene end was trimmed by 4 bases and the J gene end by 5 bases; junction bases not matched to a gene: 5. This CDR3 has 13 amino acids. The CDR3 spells CAISVSGINEQYF. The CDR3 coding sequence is TGTGCCATCAGTGTCAGCGGGATAAACGAGCAGTACTTC.